One and the same sample provided the 15 T cell receptor beta chains below, sequenced in a study of blood T cell repertoires in COVID-19. Sequencing used immunoSEQ multiplex PCR; TCRdb keeps in-frame clones, though not all of them. The profile shows some 28,000 clones, roughly 85% of them singletons. Source material: peripheral blood. The source is a human donor in a cohort sampled during active COVID-19.

The chain employs TRBV6-4 and TRBJ2-3, with D unclear. Per the germline V gene, CDR1 is MRHNA and CDR2 is SNTAGT. The CDR3 length is 11 residues. Trimming pared 4 bases from V and 6 bases from J, leaving 5 bases between. CDR3 in amino acids: CASSGGDTQYF. The CDR3 coding sequence is TGTGCCAGCAGTGGCGGCGATACGCAGTATTTT.

CDR3 protein: CASRPGGSSYNEQFF. CDR3 nucleotide sequence: TGTGCCAGTAGACCAGGGGGGAGCTCCTACAATGAGCAGTTCTTC. V gene TRBV19 combines with J gene TRBJ2-1, with D tentatively TRBD1 (7 bases). Germline CDR1 LNHDA, CDR2 SQIVND (reference sequence). The CDR3 contains 15 residues. Between the trimmed V and J ends, which lost 6 bases and 0 bases, there was a span of 12 bases.

This chain links TRBV27 with TRBJ1-1, with 7 positions matching TRBD1. In germline, CDR1 is MNHEY, CDR2 SMNVEV (reference sequence). With 1 base clipped from V and 5 bases from J, the junction kept 7 bases outside the gene matches. The CDR3 covers 15 residues. The DNA for the CDR3 is TGTGCCAGCAGTTTATTAGACAGGGTGCGTACTGAAGCTTTCTTT. Its translation is CASSLLDRVRTEAFF.

The rearrangement links TRBV2 to TRBJ2-3, with TRBD2 as a possible D gene (5 bases). V shed 3 bases and J shed 7 bases, with 17 bases lying between them. The CDR3 is made up of 15 amino acids. From germline, CDR1 is SNHLY and CDR2 FYNNEI. CDR3 protein: CASSEALARGNTQYF. DNA of the CDR3: TGTGCCAGCAGTGAGGCCCTAGCCCGTGGGAATACGCAGTATTTT.

The rearrangement joins TRBV14 to TRBJ2-7; D unclear. Deletions cut 4 bases from V and 0 bases from J, with 7 bases between. CDR1 SGHDN and CDR2 FVKESK come from the germline V gene. The CDR3 totals 13 residues. This chain's CDR3 is CASSLGPSYEQYF. DNA for the CDR3: TGTGCCAGCAGCCTTGGGCCCTCCTACGAGCAGTACTTC.

This chain joins TRBV7-2 and TRBJ2-1, with D possibly TRBD2 on 7 matching bases. Germline CDR1 SGHTA, CDR2 FQGNSA. V lost 5 bases and J 3 bases, leaving 11 bases between the germline ends. The CDR3 extends over 14 amino acids. The CDR3 DNA reads TGTGCCAGCAGCCGGGGGGCAGGCTACAATGAGCAGTTCTTC. Amino acids: CASSRGAGYNEQFF.

The rearrangement joins TRBV14 to TRBJ2-3; D is possibly TRBD2 (6 bases). The V end was cut by 4 bases, the J end by 8 bases, with 13 bases between. The CDR3 has 13 amino acids. Germline V lookup: CDR1 SGHDN, CDR2 FVKESK. The CDR3 here is CASSLRLDSTQYF. The CDR3 nucleotides are TGTGCCAGCAGCCTCCGACTAGACAGTACGCAGTATTTT.

This clone showed up just a few times. The CDR3 loop is CASSLRSGELFF. Here the CDR3 DNA reads TGTGCCAGCAGCTTACGGTCCGGGGAGCTGTTTTTT. The chain employs TRBV11-3 and TRBJ2-2; D unclear. This CDR3 has 12 residues. The ends were cut back, 2 bases at V and 6 bases at J, with 4 bases in the middle. In germline, CDR1 is SGHNT, CDR2 YENEEA.

The table lists this clone with a count of one. The rearrangement links TRBV30 to TRBJ2-7; D perhaps matches TRBD1 (6 bases). The CDR3 contains 14 residues. V lost 0 bases, J lost 2 bases, and 11 bases lay in between. Germline assignment: CDR1 GTSNPN and CDR2 SVGIG (reference sequence). CDR3 bases: TGTGCCTGGAGTGTTGACAGGAGGCCCTACGAGCAGTACTTC. This sequence encodes CAWSVDRRPYEQYF.

This clone has just one count. The rearrangement uses TRBV6-6 and TRBJ1-1, with D unclear. V was shortened by 6 bases and J by 1 base, with 9 bases between the two germline ends. Germline V gene sequence: CDR1 MNHNY, CDR2 SVGAGI (reference sequence). CDR3 length: 13 amino acids. CDR3 in DNA: TGTGCCAGCAGCAACACGGGGAACACTGAAGCTTTCTTT. It specifies CASSNTGNTEAFF.

This clone has more than one count but fewer than ten. V is TRBV4-2 and J is TRBJ1-2; D perhaps matches TRBD1 (6 bases). The CDR3 totals 15 residues. V lost 0 bases, J lost 4 bases, and 12 bases lay in between. The germline V gene has CDR1 LGHNA and CDR2 YNFKEQ. This CDR3 is CASSQDPGQLYGYTF. In DNA form, the CDR3 reads TGTGCCAGCAGCCAAGACCCTGGACAGCTCTATGGCTACACCTTC.

The count of this clone is one. The chain has TRBV6-5 and TRBJ1-1; TRBD1 matches 7 bases. After removal of 4 bases from V and 6 bases from J, the junction contained 2 bases not matched to a gene. Germline V gene lookup returns CDR1 MNHEY and CDR2 SVGAGI. The CDR3 is made up of 12 amino acids. CDR3 sequence: CASSSGGSEAFF. In nucleotides, the CDR3 is TGTGCCAGCAGTTCAGGGGGGTCTGAAGCTTTCTTT.

V usage is TRBV20-1 and J usage is TRBJ2-1, with TRBD2 identical over 9 bases. Trimming at V came to 5 bases and at J to 12 bases, leaving 5 bases not matched to a gene. In germline, CDR1 is DFQATT, CDR2 SNEGSKA (reference sequence). The CDR3 is 11 amino acids. CDR3 nucleotide sequence: TGCAGTGCTTATCTAGCGGGGCTGCAGTTCTTC. It codes for CSAYLAGLQFF.

The chain links TRBV24-1 to TRBJ2-2; 7 bases line up with TRBD2. The trim removed 9 bases at V and 0 bases at J, leaving 0 bases unmatched. The CDR3 spans 13 residues. Per germline, CDR1 KGHDR and CDR2 SFDVKD. CDR3 DNA: TGTGCCACCCGGGGGGCGAACACCGGGGAGCTGTTTTTT. Translating it yields CATRGANTGELFF.

The chain combines TRBV6-5 with TRBJ2-1, with D maybe TRBD2 (5 bases). Germline V gives CDR1 MNHEY, CDR2 SVGAGI. V lost 7 bases to trimming and J lost 6 bases, with 10 bases between them. This CDR3 region has 12 residues. CDR3 sequence reads: CASISRGNEQFF. CDR3 DNA sequence: TGTGCCAGCATCTCACGGGGCAATGAGCAGTTCTTC.